Following are 27 T cell receptor beta chains from one sample sequenced in a study of blood T cell repertoires in COVID-19. This table comes from immunoSEQ multiplex PCR, and its TCRdb copy is limited to in-frame clones, with some not included. The sample yields hundreds of thousands of clones, roughly 91% seen once. Source material: peripheral blood. All receptors derive from a woman in her 30s with COVID-19, enrolled during active disease.

A single count supports this clone. The gene calls are TRBV28 and TRBJ1-3; 7 nucleotides match TRBD1. The CDR3 sequence is 15 residues long. Germline V gene sequence: CDR1 MDHEN, CDR2 SYDVKM. Trimming cost V 5 bases and J 2 bases; bases outside gene matches: 6. CDR3 sequence reads: CASSPTDRAGNTIYF. The CDR3 DNA follows: TGTGCCAGCAGTCCTACCGACAGGGCTGGAAACACCATATATTTT.

The chain is built from TRBV14 and TRBJ1-4; a weak D match, TRBD1 (6 bases). V was pared by 4 bases and J by 0 bases, with 12 bases between. CDR1 and CDR2 (germline): SGHDN, FVKESK. The CDR3 has 16 amino acids. In nucleotides, the CDR3 is TGTGCCAGCAGCCCCCGTCAGGGGACAACTAATGAAAAACTGTTTTTT. Its protein is CASSPRQGTTNEKLFF.

The rearrangement uses TRBV30 and TRBJ1-5; weak D call: TRBD1 (5 bases). This CDR3 is built from 14 residues. Trimming pared 2 bases from V and 4 bases from J, leaving 12 bases between. The germline CDR1 and CDR2 sequences are GTSNPN and SVGIG (reference sequence). CDR3 DNA: TGTGCCTGGAGTTCGGGGGGTAGTAATCAGCCCCAGCATTTT. Protein product: CAWSSGGSNQPQHF.

The chain couples TRBV4-2 to TRBJ2-2, with TRBD2 identical over 9 bases. The germline CDR1 and CDR2 sequences are LGHNA and YNFKEQ. This CDR3 has 17 residues. Trimming took 1 base from V and 2 from J; bases not matched to a gene: 5. CDR3 bases: TGTGCCAGCAGCCAAGTTCTAGCGGGGTCCAACACCGGGGAGCTGTTTTTT. Residues: CASSQVLAGSNTGELFF.

This rearrangement joins TRBV7-6 to TRBJ2-3; possibly TRBD2 for D (6 bases). The CDR3 contains 14 residues. The germline V gene encodes CDR1 SGHVS and CDR2 FNYEAQ. Trimming stripped 5 bases from V and 3 bases from J, with 12 bases between. CDR3 sequence reads: CASSLGGPTDTQYF. The CDR3, as DNA: TGTGCCAGCAGCCTGGGAGGCCCTACAGATACGCAGTATTTT.

The J gene is TRBJ2-7, the V gene TRBV11-2, with TRBD1 as a possible D gene (6 bases). V dropped 5 bases and J dropped 1 base, with 15 bases sitting between them. Germline values: CDR1 SGHAT, CDR2 FQNNGV. There are 15 residues in the CDR3. CDR3 amino acids: CASSRTDGLSYEQYV. Here the CDR3 DNA reads TGTGCCAGCAGCCGGACAGACGGTTTATCCTACGAGCAGTACGTC.

This chain uses TRBV7-8 with TRBJ1-3; 9 bases are a match to TRBD1. There are 16 residues in the CDR3. With V trimmed by 5 bases and J by 0 bases, 5 bases remained unmatched. Germline V CDR1 and CDR2: SGHVS, FQNEAQ. CDR3 in amino acids: CASSPGTGRSGNTIYF. In DNA form, the CDR3 reads TGTGCCAGCAGCCCCGGGACAGGGCGCTCTGGAAACACCATATATTTT.

The chain is built from TRBV28 and TRBJ2-3, with TRBD2 matching over 7 bases. Germline trimming cut 6 bases from V and 2 bases from J; bases unmatched to any gene: 8. Germline V CDR1 and CDR2: MDHEN, SYDVKM. The CDR3 consists of 15 residues. CDR3 residues: CASSEGGDLTDTQYF. The CDR3 DNA follows: TGTGCCAGCAGCGAGGGAGGGGACCTCACAGATACGCAGTATTTT.

The chain uses TRBV5-5 and TRBJ2-3, with 8 bases that match TRBD2. The CDR3 runs to 18 residues. Losses at the gene ends were 0 bases for V and 6 bases for J; bases not matched to a gene: 15. Germline lookup yields CDR1 SGHKS and CDR2 YYEKEE (reference sequence). For the CDR3, the DNA is TGTGCCAGCAGCTTGGCCCCCGGGACTAGTAATTCTGGGGATACGCAGTATTTT. The encoded protein is CASSLAPGTSNSGDTQYF.

This clone came up once. The CDR3 loop is CAISESRIQSTDTQYF. DNA for the CDR3: TGTGCCATCAGTGAGTCGAGGATACAATCCACAGATACGCAGTATTTT. The rearrangement joins TRBV10-3 to TRBJ2-3; D is unresolved. The CDR3 extends over 16 amino acids. Germline V gives CDR1 ENHRY, CDR2 SYGVKD. Trimming removed 0 bases at V and 2 bases at J, with 12 bases between.

The table lists this clone with a count of one. The chain uses TRBV7-9 and TRBJ2-3; a possible D gene is TRBD2 (6 bases). There are 16 residues in the CDR3. V lost 5 bases and J lost 6, with 21 bases in between. Germline loops: CDR1 SEHNR, CDR2 FQNEAQ (reference sequence). CDR3 amino acids: CASSQLAGLARDTQYF. DNA for the CDR3: TGTGCCAGCAGCCAACTGGCGGGGCTAGCGAGGGATACGCAGTATTTT. Full variable domain (outside the CDR3, taken from reference TRBV7-9 and TRBJ2-3): DTGVSQNPRHKITKRGQNVTFRCDPISEHNRLYWYRQTLGQGPEFLTYFQNEAQLEKSRLLSDRFSAERPKGSFSTLEIQRTEQGDSAMYLCASSQLAGLARDTQYFGPGTRLTVL.

The V call is TRBV28, the J call TRBJ1-4; possibly TRBD1 for D (5 bases). Per germline, CDR1 MDHEN and CDR2 SYDVKM. CDR3 length: 16 residues. V lost 3 bases and J 5 bases, leaving 16 bases between the germline ends. Here the CDR3 reads CASSFQPGLLNEKLFF. Written as DNA, the CDR3 is TGTGCCAGCAGTTTTCAACCGGGACTCCTGAATGAAAAACTGTTTTTT.

This chain joins TRBV21-1 and TRBJ2-7; the table gives TRBD1 as D, unverified against the DNA. TRBV21-1 is annotated as a pseudogene. The CDR3 has 15 amino acids. CDR3 sequence reads: CASSKGGPDYYEQYV. The CDR3 DNA is TGTGCCAGCAGCAAAGGGGGGCCCGACTACTACGAGCAGTACGTC.

The chain employs TRBV5-1 and TRBJ1-4, with a tentative D call TRBD1 (5 bases). Trimming pared 0 bases from V and 11 bases from J, leaving 20 bases between. CDR1 is SGHRS, CDR2 YFSETQ, per germline. The CDR3 spans 16 residues. DNA of the CDR3: TGCGCCAGCAGCTTGGATTTCCAGAGGGACCGGGGGAAACTGTTTTTT. This sequence encodes CASSLDFQRDRGKLFF.

The chain carries TRBV9 and TRBJ2-2; D is ambiguous. Germline CDR1 is SGDLS and CDR2 is YYNGEE. The CDR3 runs to 14 residues. V was trimmed by 3 bases and J by 2 bases, leaving 8 bases between them. DNA of the CDR3: TGTGCCAGCAGCGCGTTACTTAACACCGGGGAGCTGTTTTTT. Amino acid sequence: CASSALLNTGELFF.

The V gene is TRBV10-3, the J gene TRBJ1-1, with D perhaps matching TRBD1 (5 bases). Germline CDR1 and CDR2: ENHRY and SYGVKD. V was shortened by 0 bases and J by 3 bases, with 11 bases between the two germline ends. This CDR3 is built from 15 residues. The CDR3 loop is CAISESLGQDTEAFF. CDR3 bases: TGTGCCATCAGTGAGTCCTTAGGACAAGACACTGAAGCTTTCTTT.

The chain links TRBV15 to TRBJ1-4; tentative D call: TRBD1 (6 bases). The CDR3 totals 13 residues. Germline lookup yields CDR1 LNHNV and CDR2 YYDKDF (reference sequence). V gave up 6 bases and J gave up 8 bases, with 13 bases separating them. CDR3 protein: CATSLGAGEKLFF. As DNA, the CDR3 is TGTGCCACCAGTTTGGGGGCCGGGGAAAAACTGTTTTTT.

This chain joins TRBV18 and TRBJ1-5; the D gene is possibly TRBD1 (5 bases). Germline V lookup: CDR1 KGHSH, CDR2 LQKENI. The CDR3 contains 12 residues. V was shortened by 8 bases and J by 3 bases, with 8 bases between the two germline ends. The DNA of the CDR3 is TGTGCCAGCGGGGACTACAATCAGCCCCAGCATTTT. It specifies CASGDYNQPQHF.

The rearrangement links TRBV7-8 to TRBJ1-6, with D perhaps matching TRBD1 (5 bases). Germline V gene data show CDR1 as SGHVS and CDR2 as FQNEAQ. The CDR3 extends over 17 amino acids. V was trimmed by 1 base and J by 6 bases, leaving 16 bases between them. The CDR3 loop is CASSLVGVTKANSPLHF. The CDR3 bases are TGTGCCAGCAGCTTAGTAGGGGTGACCAAAGCTAATTCACCCCTCCACTTT.

This clone was seen a handful of times. The CDR3 DNA sequence: TGTGCCACCCGAGGGACAACTCCGTGGGGCACTGAAGCTTTCTTT. This sequence encodes CATRGTTPWGTEAFF. The rearrangement links TRBV24-1 to TRBJ1-1, with D tentatively TRBD1 (6 bases). Germline CDR1 is KGHDR and CDR2 is SFDVKD. The V and J ends lost 9 bases and 4 bases respectively, with 20 bases between them. This CDR3 contains 15 residues.

This clone appeared a few times. The J gene is TRBJ1-5, the V gene TRBV27, with 7 bases fitting TRBD1. CDR3 length: 14 amino acids. Trimming took 6 bases from V and 5 from J; bases not matched to a gene: 7. Germline V CDR1 and CDR2: MNHEY, SMNVEV (reference sequence). The CDR3 bases are TGTGCCAGCAGCCTGGACAGGCACGATCAGCCCCAGCATTTT. Translated, it gives CASSLDRHDQPQHF.

This clone was detected only a few times. The chain combines TRBV3-1 (or the pseudogene TRBV3-2) with TRBJ1-5; possibly TRBD1 for D (5 bases). The CDR3 runs to 17 residues. The V end lost 1 base, the J end lost 3 bases, and 16 bases lay between the germline ends. Germline CDR1 LGHDT, CDR2 YNNKEL (reference sequence). As DNA, the CDR3 is TGTGCCAGCAGCCAAGGTAGGCTCGGGGGATACAATCAGCCCCAGCATTTT. It encodes CASSQGRLGGYNQPQHF.

The V gene is TRBV24-1, the J gene TRBJ1-2; D gene unclear. The CDR3 totals 14 residues. V shed 1 base and J shed 2 bases, with 7 bases lying between them. Germline V gives CDR1 KGHDR, CDR2 SFDVKD. The CDR3 sequence is CATSDFGGNYGYTF. The CDR3 nucleotides are TGTGCCACCAGTGATTTCGGCGGGAACTATGGCTACACCTTC.

The J gene is TRBJ2-7, the V gene TRBV6-6, with 8 bases that match TRBD1. Looked up from germline, CDR1 is MNHNY and CDR2 is SVGAGI (reference sequence). V shed 3 bases, J shed 1 base, and the junction held 5 bases outside the gene matches. The CDR3 is made up of 15 amino acids. The CDR3 nucleotides are TGTGCCAGCAGTTATGGGACAGGCCCTTCCTACGAGCAGTACGTC. Translation gives CASSYGTGPSYEQYV.

V gene TRBV4-1 combines with J gene TRBJ1-2; tentative D call: TRBD1 (5 bases). Germline loops: CDR1 MGHRA, CDR2 YSYEKL. With 3 bases removed from V and 4 bases from J, the gap between germline ends came to 15 bases. The CDR3 runs to 15 residues. CDR3 loop: CASSQTGGGGYGYTF. The CDR3 nucleotides are TGCGCCAGCAGCCAGACCGGTGGGGGAGGCTATGGCTACACCTTC.

This clone was seen once. CDR3 in DNA: TGTGCCAGCAGCGTAGGCGGGACTGGGGCCAACGTCCTGACTTTC. Protein sequence: CASSVGGTGANVLTF. The rearrangement uses TRBV9 and TRBJ2-6, with D tentatively TRBD2 (6 bases). CDR1 SGDLS and CDR2 YYNGEE come from the germline V gene. This CDR3 is 15 amino acids long. V lost 0 bases to trimming and J lost 2 bases, with 6 bases between them.

The V and J genes are TRBV7-8 and TRBJ1-4; D is unclear. V was shortened by 1 base and J by 0 bases, with 6 bases between the two germline ends. The CDR3 runs 15 residues. Germline V gene data show CDR1 as SGHVS and CDR2 as FQNEAQ. CDR3 in DNA: TGTGCCAGCAGCTTAGATTTCGCAACTAATGAAAAACTGTTTTTT. This sequence encodes CASSLDFATNEKLFF.